The 14 T cell receptor beta chains reported below all come from one sample, sequenced in a study of CD8+CD57+ T cells in acquired aplastic anemia. The patients chosen for sequencing had shown expansion of CD8+CD57+ cells (detected by flow cytometry). CDR3 and TCR beta VDJ profiling relied on a genomic DNA template. TCRdb processed the reads anew with MiXCR; each CDR3 protein has one entry. The sample consists of under 350,000 distinct CDR3 sequences, 56% of them appearing once. The source material was sorted CD4+, CD8+, or CD8+CD57+ T cells (not recorded which) from PBMCs. All receptors come from a human donor with aplastic anemia.

This clonotype was seen ten or more times. V and J are TRBV24-1 and TRBJ1-2; tentative D call: TRBD1 (5 bases). Germline V CDR1 and CDR2: KGHDR, SFDVKD. Trimming stripped 4 bases from V and 3 bases from J, with 8 bases between. The CDR3 is 13 residues long. The CDR3 loop is CATSERGYYGYTF. The CDR3 DNA reads TGTGCCACCAGTGAAAGGGGATACTATGGCTACACCTTC.

The chain carries TRBV2 and TRBJ2-2; D gene ambiguous. Per germline, CDR1 SNHLY and CDR2 FYNNEI. The CDR3 totals 14 residues. V shed 5 bases and J shed 8 bases, with 15 bases lying between them. The CDR3 nucleotides read TGTGCCAGCAGTTTAGACGGTAGCTCTGGGGAGCTGTTTTTT. It encodes CASSLDGSSGELFF.

This chain uses TRBV6-5 with TRBJ1-6, with D maybe TRBD1 (6 bases). The CDR3 runs to 15 residues. Trimming left V 2 bases short and J 11 bases short, with 16 bases between. Germline CDR1 reads MNHEY; CDR2 reads SVGAGI. CDR3 amino acids: CASSYGHRDNPPLHF. CDR3 DNA: TGTGCCAGCAGTTACGGGCACCGGGACAATCCACCCCTCCACTTT.

This clonotype was counted a single time. V is TRBV9 and J is TRBJ2-3; TRBD2 matches at 7 bases. The CDR3 length is 13 residues. Germline lookup yields CDR1 SGDLS and CDR2 YYNGEE. V trimming: 4 bases; J trimming: 6 bases; junction bases outside the gene matches: 5. The CDR3 DNA reads TGTGCCAGCAGCCGCGGACTAGACGATACGCAGTATTTT. Protein sequence: CASSRGLDDTQYF.

This clonotype came up many times. V usage is TRBV6-1 and J usage is TRBJ2-2; 10 positions agree with TRBD2. CDR3 length: 14 residues. The ends lost 8 bases at V and 6 bases at J; junction bases unmatched: 6. Germline lookup yields CDR1 MNHNS and CDR2 SASEGT. In nucleotides, the CDR3 is TGTGCCAGCGGCAGCGGGAGGGGGGCCGGGGAGCTGTTTTTT. It is translated as CASGSGRGAGELFF.

This rearrangement joins TRBV7-2 to TRBJ2-1; no clear D gene. Per germline, CDR1 SGHTA and CDR2 FQGNSA. This CDR3 region has 15 residues. V lost 3 bases to trimming and J lost 0 bases, with 9 bases between them. The CDR3 is CASSFDISSYNEQFF. CDR3 sequence (DNA): TGTGCCAGCAGCTTTGACATAAGCTCCTACAATGAGCAGTTCTTC.

The chain is built from TRBV24-1 and TRBJ2-5; D gene uncertain. From germline, CDR1 is KGHDR and CDR2 SFDVKD. The CDR3 has 11 amino acids. Trimming took 6 bases from V and 4 from J, leaving 5 bases between them. CDR3 in amino acids: CATSWLETQYF. For the CDR3, the DNA is TGTGCCACCAGTTGGTTAGAGACCCAGTACTTC.

CDR3 nucleotides: TGTGCCATCAGAGGGGCAGGGGGAGACTATGGCTACACCTTC. Amino acids: CAIRGAGGDYGYTF. The V and J genes are TRBV10-3 and TRBJ1-2; 7 nucleotides match TRBD1. V was pared by 6 bases and J by 3 bases, with 7 bases of the junction left unmatched. CDR1 is ENHRY, CDR2 SYGVKD, per germline. The CDR3 is 14 amino acids.

The rearrangement links TRBV9 to TRBJ2-1; perhaps TRBD1 as D (7 bases). Germline CDR1 is SGDLS and CDR2 is YYNGEE. Trimming cost V 4 bases and J 10 bases, with 18 bases left between them. CDR3 size: 14 residues. The CDR3 region has the DNA TGTGCCAGCAGCCCATGGAGGGAGACAGGGGAGCAGTTCTTC. Protein: CASSPWRETGEQFF.

The genes are TRBV12-3 or TRBV12-4 and TRBJ1-2, with unresolved D. Trimming removed 7 bases from V and 10 bases from J, with 13 bases in between. The CDR3 is made up of 11 amino acids. In DNA, the CDR3 is TGTGCCAGCACCGGCGGCTCGGACTACACCTTC. It is translated as CASTGGSDYTF.

This clonotype was picked up one time. This chain links TRBV4-1 with TRBJ2-6; D is perhaps TRBD2 (5 bases). The V gene's germline CDR1 is MGHRA and CDR2 YSYEKL. This CDR3 has 15 residues. The V gene lost 0 bases and the J gene lost 7 bases, with 10 bases spanning the gap. CDR3 sequence: CASSQEGGAANVLTF. The CDR3 region has the DNA TGCGCCAGCAGCCAAGAAGGAGGAGCCGCCAACGTCCTGACTTTC.

This clonotype was seen ten or more times. The CDR3 DNA is TGTGCCAGCAGCCCCTCCAGGCAGACCTACTACGAGCAGTACTTC. Encoded protein: CASSPSRQTYYEQYF. The chain recombines TRBV5-5 with TRBJ2-7, with unresolved D. Germline CDR1 and CDR2: SGHKS and YYEKEE (reference sequence). The CDR3 is 15 amino acids. V lost 4 bases and J 3 bases, leaving 17 bases between the germline ends.

V gene TRBV12-3 or TRBV12-4 combines with J gene TRBJ2-7; D unclear. V gave up 8 bases and J gave up 6 bases, with 8 bases separating them. CDR3 length: 10 residues. CDR3 sequence reads: CASGGGEQYF. CDR3 bases: TGTGCCAGCGGCGGTGGCGAGCAGTACTTC.

The chain joins TRBV19 to TRBJ2-3; 7 nucleotides align to TRBD2. With V trimmed by 5 bases and J by 2 bases, 7 bases remained unmatched. The length of the CDR3 is 15 residues. CDR1 and CDR2 (germline): LNHDA, SQIVND (reference sequence). The CDR3 DNA reads TGTGCCAGTAGTGGCGGCGGGAGCTACACAGATACGCAGTATTTT. Amino acids: CASSGGGSYTDTQYF.